Following are 5 T cell receptor beta chains from one sample sequenced in a study of CXCR3-negative and CXCR3-positive naive CD8 T cells. Through 5' RACE with UMI labels, the TRB cDNA libraries were prepared. From the 5' RACE reads, TCRdb lists one entry per CDR3 protein and no DNA. This repertoire comprises 130,000 to 150,000 distinct CDR3 sequences; its ten largest clones make up 0.25% to 0.3%. Study outcomes and limitations: Higher TRB CDR3 hydrophobicity marked CXCR3-positive naive cells relative to CXCR3-negative naive cells.

Their antigens are not known. Source material: naive CXCR3+ CD8+ T cells from blood. The subset is: CD45RO-CCR7+CD27+CD95- naive CD8+ T cells expressing CXCR3 (TNR3+). These receptors all come from a human donor in good health. Some clones in this sample may be carry-over from other donors' samples.

This chain joins TRBV12-5 and TRBJ1-6; the D gene TCRdb calls, TRBD1, cannot be checked with no DNA. The CDR3 runs 14 residues. CDR1 and CDR2 (germline): LGHNT, FRNRAP. The CDR3 here is CASGFWTGGSPLHF.

Here the CDR3 reads CASSAGTARELFF. The rearrangement links TRBV5-6 to TRBJ2-2; TCRdb picks TRBD1, but there is no DNA to check that call. The CDR3 is 13 amino acids. Germline V CDR1 and CDR2: SGHDT, YYEEEE.

V usage is TRBV3-1 and J usage is TRBJ2-7; TCRdb outputs TRBD1, but without DNA this stays unchecked. Germline lookup yields CDR1 LGHDT and CDR2 YNNKEL (reference sequence). The CDR3 totals 13 residues. CDR3 residues: CASSREDSYEQYF.

The V call is TRBV4-3, the J call TRBJ2-2; the D call of TRBD1 rests on TCRdb alone, since no DNA is present to check it. This CDR3 comprises 14 residues. Germline V CDR1 and CDR2: LGHNA, YSLEER. CDR3 sequence reads: CASSQFSGGDELFF.

The chain couples TRBV7-9 to TRBJ2-1. CDR1 SEHNR and CDR2 FQNEAQ come from the germline V gene (reference sequence). This CDR3 has 14 amino acids. The CDR3 protein is CASSIPGLYNEQFF.